This TCR beta chain was observed in a study of cytomegalovirus exposure and HLA in healthy donors. Both 60 Vbeta primers and 13 Jbeta primers went into the PCR. Here immunoSEQ multiplex PCR was the method, and the copy in TCRdb shows in-frame clones only, minus some. The data show about 120,000 clones, with 82% seen just once and just under 2.5% held by the top ten. The CDR3 runs 16 residues. With 0 bases removed from V and 5 bases from J, the gap between germline ends came to 17 bases. Germline values: CDR1 SGHNT, CDR2 YYREEE (reference sequence). This TCR was recovered from a young woman in good health and CMV-seronegative. Sequencing was carried out using PBMCs. The rearrangement uses TRBV5-4 and TRBJ2-5, with TRBD1 as a possible D gene (6 bases). Here the CDR3 reads CASSLDPAGAGETQYF. In DNA, the CDR3 is TGTGCCAGCAGCTTGGATCCGGCAGGGGCTGGGGAGACCCAGTACTTC.